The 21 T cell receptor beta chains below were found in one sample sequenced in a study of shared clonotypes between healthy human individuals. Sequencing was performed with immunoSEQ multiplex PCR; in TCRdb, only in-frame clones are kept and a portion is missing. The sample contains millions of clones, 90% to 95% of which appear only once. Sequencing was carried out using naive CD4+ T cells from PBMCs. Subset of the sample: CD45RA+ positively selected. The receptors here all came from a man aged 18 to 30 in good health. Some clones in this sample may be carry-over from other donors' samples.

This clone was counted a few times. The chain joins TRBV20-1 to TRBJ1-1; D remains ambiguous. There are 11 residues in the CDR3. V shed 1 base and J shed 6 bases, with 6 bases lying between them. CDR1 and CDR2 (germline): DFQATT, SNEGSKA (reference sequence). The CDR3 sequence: CSARGIAEAFF. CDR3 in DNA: TGCAGTGCTAGAGGTATCGCTGAAGCTTTCTTT.

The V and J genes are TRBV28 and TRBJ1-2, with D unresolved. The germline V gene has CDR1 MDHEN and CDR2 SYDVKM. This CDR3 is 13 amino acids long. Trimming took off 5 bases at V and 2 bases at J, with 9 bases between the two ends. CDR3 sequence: CASSPDHNYGYTF. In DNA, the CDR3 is TGTGCCAGCAGTCCAGACCACAACTATGGCTACACCTTC.

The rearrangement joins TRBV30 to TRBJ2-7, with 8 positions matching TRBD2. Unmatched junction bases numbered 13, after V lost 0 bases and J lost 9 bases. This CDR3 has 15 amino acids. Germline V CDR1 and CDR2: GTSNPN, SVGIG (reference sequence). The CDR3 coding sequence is TGTGCCTGGAGTGTAACCTCGGCCGGCGGGAGGCGGCAGTACTTC. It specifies CAWSVTSAGGRRQYF.

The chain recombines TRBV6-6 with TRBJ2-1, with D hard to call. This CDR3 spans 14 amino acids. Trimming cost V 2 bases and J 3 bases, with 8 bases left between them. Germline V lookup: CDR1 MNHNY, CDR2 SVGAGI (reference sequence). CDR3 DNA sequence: TGTGCCAGCAGTTACCTACCGGACTACAATGAGCAGTTCTTC. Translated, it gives CASSYLPDYNEQFF.

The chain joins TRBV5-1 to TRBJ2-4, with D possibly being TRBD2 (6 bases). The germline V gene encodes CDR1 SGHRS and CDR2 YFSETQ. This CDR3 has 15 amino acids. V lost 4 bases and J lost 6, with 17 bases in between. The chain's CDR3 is CASSPTPGTSNIQYF. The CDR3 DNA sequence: TGCGCCAGCAGCCCCACCCCCGGGACTTCAAACATTCAGTACTTC. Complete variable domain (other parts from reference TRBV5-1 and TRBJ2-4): KAGVTQTPRYLIKTRGQQVTLSCSPISGHRSVSWYQQTPGQGLQFLFEYFSETQRNKGNFPGRFSGRQFSNSRSEMNVSTLELGDSALYLCASSPTPGTSNIQYFGAGTRLSVL.

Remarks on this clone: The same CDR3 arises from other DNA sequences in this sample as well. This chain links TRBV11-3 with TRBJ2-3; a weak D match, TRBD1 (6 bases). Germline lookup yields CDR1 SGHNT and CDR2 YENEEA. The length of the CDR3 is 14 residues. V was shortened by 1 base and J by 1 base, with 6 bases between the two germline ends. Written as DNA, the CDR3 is TGTGCCAGCAGCTTAGGGGGGCGCACAGATACGCAGTATTTT. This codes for CASSLGGRTDTQYF.

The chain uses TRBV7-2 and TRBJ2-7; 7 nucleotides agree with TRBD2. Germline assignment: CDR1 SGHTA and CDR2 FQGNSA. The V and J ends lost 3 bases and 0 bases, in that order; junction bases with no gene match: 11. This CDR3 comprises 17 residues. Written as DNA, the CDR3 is TGTGCCAGCAGCTTGCCCCTAGTAGCGGGTTACTCCTACGAGCAGTACTTC. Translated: CASSLPLVAGYSYEQYF.

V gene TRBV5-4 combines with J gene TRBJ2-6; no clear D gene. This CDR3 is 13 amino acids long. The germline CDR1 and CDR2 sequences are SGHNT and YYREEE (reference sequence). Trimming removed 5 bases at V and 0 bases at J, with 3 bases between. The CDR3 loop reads CASRSSGANVLTF. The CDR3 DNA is TGTGCCAGCAGGTCCTCTGGGGCCAACGTCCTGACTTTC.

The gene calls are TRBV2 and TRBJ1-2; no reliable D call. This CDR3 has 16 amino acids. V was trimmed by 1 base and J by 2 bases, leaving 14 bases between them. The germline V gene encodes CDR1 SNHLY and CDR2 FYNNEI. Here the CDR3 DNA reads TGTGCCAGCAGTGAAGTAAGATCTTGGGAAAACTATGGCTACACCTTC. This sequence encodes CASSEVRSWENYGYTF.

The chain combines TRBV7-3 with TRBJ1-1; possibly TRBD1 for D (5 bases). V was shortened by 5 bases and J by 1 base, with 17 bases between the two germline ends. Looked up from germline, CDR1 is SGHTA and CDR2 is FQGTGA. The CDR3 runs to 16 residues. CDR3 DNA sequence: TGTGCCAGCAGCCCCGTGGGGGTCAGGGCGAACACTGAAGCTTTCTTT. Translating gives CASSPVGVRANTEAFF.

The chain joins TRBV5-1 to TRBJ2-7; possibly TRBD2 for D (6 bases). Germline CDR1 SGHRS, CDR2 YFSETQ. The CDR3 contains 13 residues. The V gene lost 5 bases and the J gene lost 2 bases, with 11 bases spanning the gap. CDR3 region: CASRGGFPYEQYF. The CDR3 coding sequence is TGCGCCAGCAGAGGAGGGTTTCCCTACGAGCAGTACTTC.

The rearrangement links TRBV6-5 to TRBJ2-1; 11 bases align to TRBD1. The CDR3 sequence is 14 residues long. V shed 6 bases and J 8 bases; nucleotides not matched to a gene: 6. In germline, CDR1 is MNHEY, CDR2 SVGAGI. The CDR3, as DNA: TGTGCCAGCAGCCGGACAGGGGGCCGGGATGAGCAGTTCTTC. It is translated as CASSRTGGRDEQFF.

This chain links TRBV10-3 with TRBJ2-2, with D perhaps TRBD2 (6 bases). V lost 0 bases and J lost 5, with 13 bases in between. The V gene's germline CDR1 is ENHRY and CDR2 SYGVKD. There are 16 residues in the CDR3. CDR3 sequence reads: CAISESLGGGTGELFF. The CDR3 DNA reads TGTGCCATCAGTGAGTCGTTGGGAGGAGGAACCGGGGAGCTGTTTTTT.

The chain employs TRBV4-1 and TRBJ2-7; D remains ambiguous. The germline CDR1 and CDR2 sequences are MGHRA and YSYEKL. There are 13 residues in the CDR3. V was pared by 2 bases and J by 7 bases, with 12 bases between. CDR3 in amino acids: CASSQWVLEEQYF. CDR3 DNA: TGCGCCAGCAGCCAATGGGTTTTGGAGGAGCAGTACTTC.

In DNA, the CDR3 is TGTGCCAGCAGCTTAGCGACCCCGGGACACGGGGCCCACGAGCAGTACTTC. As protein: CASSLATPGHGAHEQYF. The J gene is TRBJ2-7, the V gene TRBV7-2; D perhaps matches TRBD1 (6 bases). CDR3 length equals 17 residues. The germline gives CDR1 SGHTA, CDR2 FQGNSA. Trimming cost V 0 bases and J 5 bases, with 20 bases left between them.

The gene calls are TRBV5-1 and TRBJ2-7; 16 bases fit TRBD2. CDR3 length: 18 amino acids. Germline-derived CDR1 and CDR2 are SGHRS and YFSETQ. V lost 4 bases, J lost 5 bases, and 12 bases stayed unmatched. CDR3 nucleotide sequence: TGCGCCAGCAGCAACCGGGGACTAGCGGGAGGGATTAGCCACGAGCAGTACTTC. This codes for CASSNRGLAGGISHEQYF.

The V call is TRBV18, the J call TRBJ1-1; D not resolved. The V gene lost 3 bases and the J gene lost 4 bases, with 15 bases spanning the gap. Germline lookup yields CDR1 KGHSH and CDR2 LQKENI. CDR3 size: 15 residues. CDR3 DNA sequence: TGTGCCAGCTCACCCATCCAGGCAGTGGGCACTGAAGCTTTCTTT. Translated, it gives CASSPIQAVGTEAFF.

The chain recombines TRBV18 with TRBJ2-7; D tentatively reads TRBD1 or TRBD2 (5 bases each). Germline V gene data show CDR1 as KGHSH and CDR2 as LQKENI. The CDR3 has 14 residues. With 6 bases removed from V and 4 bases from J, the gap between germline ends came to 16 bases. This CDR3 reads CASSPGTALYEQYF. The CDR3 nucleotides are TGTGCCAGCTCCCCCGGGACCGCGCTTTACGAGCAGTACTTC.

CDR3 bases: TGTGCCAGTACTATGGGGGGAGGAGGAAATCAGCCCCAGCATTTT. Its protein is CASTMGGGGNQPQHF. The chain joins TRBV6-1 to TRBJ1-5, with a weak D call TRBD1 (5 bases). The V and J ends lost 9 bases and 4 bases respectively, with 19 bases between them. CDR1 is MNHNS and CDR2 is SASEGT in the germline V gene. The CDR3 is made up of 15 amino acids.

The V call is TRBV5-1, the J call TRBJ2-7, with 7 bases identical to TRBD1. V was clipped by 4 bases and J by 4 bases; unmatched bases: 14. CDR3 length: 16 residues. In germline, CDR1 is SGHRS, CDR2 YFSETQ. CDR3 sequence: CASSEDRTSASYEQYF. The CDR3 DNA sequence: TGCGCCAGCAGCGAGGACAGGACTTCAGCCTCTTACGAGCAGTACTTC.

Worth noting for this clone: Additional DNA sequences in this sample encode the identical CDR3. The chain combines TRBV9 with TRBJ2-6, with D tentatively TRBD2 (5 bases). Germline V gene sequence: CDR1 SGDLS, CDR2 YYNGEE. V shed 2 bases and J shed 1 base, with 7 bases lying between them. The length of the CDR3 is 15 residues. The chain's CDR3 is CASSVPGSGANVLTF. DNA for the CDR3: TGTGCCAGCAGCGTTCCGGGATCTGGGGCCAACGTCCTGACTTTC.